These T cell receptor beta chains were read from a single sample in a study of T cells in narcolepsy. Only in-frame clones appear in the TCRdb table, and some are missing; sequencing was by immunoSEQ multiplex PCR. This sample has about 32,000 clones; roughly 80% occur once, and the top ten carry about 4%. The sequenced sample was memory (CD45RA-) CD4+ T cells from blood. The receptor set was obtained from a human donor in good health. The CDR3 runs from the conserved cysteine through the conserved F or W. A D gene is named only where the DNA matches it firmly. Only some rows state a clone size, as once, few, many or a class for expanded clones.

j_call: TRBJ1-2; d_call: .; v_call: TRBV11-2; clone_size: once; cdr3_aa: CASSLGALGYTF; cdr3_nt: TGTGCCAGCAGCCTCGGAGCTCTAGGCTACACCTTC
j_call: TRBJ1-1; d_call: .; v_call: TRBV5-1; clone_size: .; cdr3_aa: CASNKGMGPNTEAFF; cdr3_nt: TGCGCCAGCAATAAGGGTATGGGCCCGAACACTGAAGCTTTCTTT
j_call: TRBJ2-3; d_call: TRBD2; v_call: TRBV25-1; clone_size: .; cdr3_aa: CAAGDASTDTQYF; cdr3_nt: TGTGCCGCGGGGGACGCTAGCACAGATACGCAGTATTTT
j_call: TRBJ1-4; d_call: .; v_call: TRBV30; clone_size: .; cdr3_aa: CAWSGQVYNEKLFF; cdr3_nt: TGTGCCTGGAGTGGACAGGTCTATAATGAAAAACTGTTTTTT
j_call: TRBJ2-5; d_call: .; v_call: TRBV7-7; clone_size: .; cdr3_aa: CASSSTGGLGTQYF; cdr3_nt: TGTGCCAGCAGCTCGACGGGGGGCCTGGGGACCCAGTACTTC
j_call: TRBJ2-3; d_call: .; v_call: TRBV5-6; clone_size: once; cdr3_aa: CASTLADTQYF; cdr3_nt: TGTGCCAGCACCTTGGCAGATACGCAGTATTTT
j_call: TRBJ1-4; d_call: .; v_call: TRBV9; clone_size: .; cdr3_aa: CASSATRTNEKLFF; cdr3_nt: TGTGCCAGCAGCGCGACAAGGACTAATGAAAAACTGTTTTTT
j_call: TRBJ1-5; d_call: .; v_call: TRBV6-9; clone_size: few; cdr3_aa: CASSYSGGNQPQHF; cdr3_nt: TGTGCCAGCAGTTATTCAGGGGGCAATCAGCCCCAGCATTTT
j_call: TRBJ2-3; d_call: .; v_call: TRBV2; clone_size: .; cdr3_aa: CASNGQGRSQPQYF; cdr3_nt: TGTGCCAGCAATGGACAAGGACGGTCTCAGCCCCAGTATTTT
j_call: TRBJ2-2; d_call: .; v_call: TRBV5-4; clone_size: .; cdr3_aa: CASSLLGLNTGELFF; cdr3_nt: TGTGCCAGCAGCTTATTAGGATTGAACACCGGGGAGCTGTTTTTT
j_call: TRBJ2-5; d_call: .; v_call: TRBV6-1; clone_size: once; cdr3_aa: CASRDRETQYF; cdr3_nt: TGTGCCAGCAGAGATAGGGAGACCCAGTACTTC
j_call: TRBJ2-3; d_call: TRBD2; v_call: TRBV5-1; clone_size: .; cdr3_aa: CASSLGTSGGTDTQYF; cdr3_nt: TGCGCCAGCAGCTTGGGAACTAGCGGGGGCACAGATACGCAGTATTTT
j_call: TRBJ1-5; d_call: .; v_call: TRBV25-1; clone_size: .; cdr3_aa: CASVPRETNQPQHF; cdr3_nt: TGTGCCAGCGTCCCCCGGGAAACCAATCAGCCCCAGCATTTT
j_call: TRBJ1-2; d_call: .; v_call: TRBV25-1; clone_size: .; cdr3_aa: CASSESVGYGYTF; cdr3_nt: TGTGCCAGCAGTGAGTCGGTCGGCTATGGCTACACCTTC
j_call: TRBJ1-4; d_call: .; v_call: TRBV2; clone_size: .; cdr3_aa: CASSEWAEKLFF; cdr3_nt: TGTGCCAGCAGTGAATGGGCGGAAAAACTGTTTTTT
j_call: TRBJ1-1; d_call: .; v_call: TRBV30; clone_size: once; cdr3_aa: CAWTGGREYTEAFF; cdr3_nt: TGTGCCTGGACGGGGGGGAGGGAGTACACTGAAGCTTTCTTT
j_call: TRBJ1-5; d_call: TRBD1; v_call: TRBV6-5; clone_size: .; cdr3_aa: CASGTTTGTYQPQHF; cdr3_nt: TGTGCCAGCGGAACAACGACAGGGACATATCAGCCCCAGCATTTT
j_call: TRBJ2-5; d_call: .; v_call: TRBV6-1; clone_size: .; cdr3_aa: CASRQETQYF; cdr3_nt: TGTGCCAGCAGGCAAGAGACCCAGTACTTC
j_call: TRBJ2-7; d_call: TRBD2; v_call: TRBV11-3; clone_size: .; cdr3_aa: CASSEGLAATDEQYF; cdr3_nt: TGTGCCAGCAGCGAGGGACTAGCGGCTACGGACGAGCAGTACTTC
j_call: TRBJ2-7; d_call: .; v_call: TRBV7-8; clone_size: .; cdr3_aa: CASRNRRQDYEQYF; cdr3_nt: TGTGCCAGCAGGAACCGGCGACAAGACTACGAGCAGTACTTC
j_call: TRBJ2-1; d_call: .; v_call: TRBV11-2; clone_size: .; cdr3_aa: CASSPLGAAGEQFF; cdr3_nt: TGTGCCAGCAGCCCTTTAGGAGCGGCGGGGGAGCAGTTCTTC
j_call: TRBJ2-7; d_call: .; v_call: TRBV2; clone_size: .; cdr3_aa: CASSDPQGHSYEQYF; cdr3_nt: TGTGCCAGCAGCGACCCTCAGGGGCACTCCTACGAGCAGTACTTC
j_call: TRBJ2-1; d_call: .; v_call: TRBV19; clone_size: .; cdr3_aa: CASSINGRERHEQFF; cdr3_nt: TGTGCCAGTAGTATTAATGGTCGTGAGCGACATGAGCAGTTCTTC
j_call: TRBJ1-5; d_call: .; v_call: TRBV30; clone_size: .; cdr3_aa: CAWSGQGGNQPQHF; cdr3_nt: TGTGCCTGGTCGGGCCAGGGTGGTAATCAGCCCCAGCATTTT
j_call: TRBJ1-2; d_call: TRBD1; v_call: TRBV10-3; clone_size: .; cdr3_aa: CAIRATGGGGYTF; cdr3_nt: TGTGCCATCAGAGCCACAGGGGGCGGTGGCTACACCTTC
j_call: TRBJ2-3; d_call: TRBD1; v_call: TRBV2; clone_size: .; cdr3_aa: CASTPQTGQPTDTQYF; cdr3_nt: TGTGCCAGCACACCGCAGACGGGACAGCCCACAGATACGCAGTATTTT
j_call: TRBJ1-5; d_call: .; v_call: TRBV19; clone_size: once; cdr3_aa: CASSIVWGNGGDQPQHF; cdr3_nt: TGTGCCAGTAGTATAGTATGGGGGAACGGGGGCGATCAGCCCCAGCATTTT
j_call: TRBJ2-7; d_call: TRBD2; v_call: TRBV10-2; clone_size: .; cdr3_aa: CASSLLAASYEQYF; cdr3_nt: TGCGCCAGCAGCCTCCTAGCGGCAAGCTACGAGCAGTACTTC
j_call: TRBJ1-3; d_call: .; v_call: TRBV27; clone_size: .; cdr3_aa: CASSTGPSSGNTIYF; cdr3_nt: TGTGCCAGCAGTACAGGGCCTAGCTCTGGAAACACCATATATTTT
j_call: TRBJ1-2; d_call: .; v_call: TRBV9; clone_size: .; cdr3_aa: CASSVDLTGIYGYTF; cdr3_nt: TGTGCCAGCAGCGTAGATCTAACGGGGATCTATGGCTACACCTTC
j_call: TRBJ2-1; d_call: TRBD2; v_call: TRBV19; clone_size: .; cdr3_aa: CASSKGGLAGVNEQFF; cdr3_nt: TGTGCCAGTAGTAAGGGTGGACTAGCGGGAGTGAATGAGCAGTTCTTC
j_call: TRBJ1-1; d_call: TRBD1; v_call: TRBV30; clone_size: .; cdr3_aa: CAWTTGGRNTEAFF; cdr3_nt: TGTGCCTGGACCACAGGGGGCCGGAACACTGAAGCTTTCTTT
j_call: TRBJ1-4; d_call: .; v_call: TRBV10-1; clone_size: few; cdr3_aa: CASRGTTEKLFF; cdr3_nt: TGCGCCAGCCGGGGGACAACTGAAAAACTGTTTTTT
j_call: TRBJ2-7; d_call: TRBD1; v_call: TRBV18; clone_size: .; cdr3_aa: CASSGITGDRQTYEQYF; cdr3_nt: TGTGCCAGCTCAGGGATCACGGGGGACAGGCAAACCTACGAGCAGTACTTC
j_call: TRBJ2-5; d_call: TRBD1; v_call: TRBV6-1; clone_size: .; cdr3_aa: CASTNPGTGGQEQYF; cdr3_nt: TGTGCCAGCACTAACCCCGGGACAGGGGGTCAAGAGCAGTACTTC
j_call: TRBJ1-2; d_call: TRBD1; v_call: TRBV7-6; clone_size: few; cdr3_aa: CASSLDTGARGYTF; cdr3_nt: TGTGCCAGCAGCTTAGATACAGGGGCTCGCGGCTACACCTTC
j_call: TRBJ2-3; d_call: TRBD2; v_call: TRBV30; clone_size: .; cdr3_aa: CAWSPGTSGTTDTQYF; cdr3_nt: TGTGCCTGGAGCCCCGGGACTAGCGGGACAACAGATACGCAGTATTTT
j_call: TRBJ2-1; d_call: TRBD2; v_call: TRBV7-7; clone_size: .; cdr3_aa: CASSSGLADYNEQFF; cdr3_nt: TGTGCCAGCAGCTCCGGACTAGCGGATTACAATGAGCAGTTCTTC
j_call: TRBJ2-7; d_call: .; v_call: TRBV29-1; clone_size: few; cdr3_aa: CSVARGQVTNEQYF; cdr3_nt: TGCAGCGTTGCCCGGGGCCAGGTTACGAACGAGCAGTACTTC
j_call: TRBJ2-1; d_call: .; v_call: TRBV30; clone_size: .; cdr3_aa: CAWSVSAQGEQFF; cdr3_nt: TGTGCCTGGAGTGTGTCCGCTCAGGGTGAGCAGTTCTTC
j_call: TRBJ1-6; d_call: TRBD1; v_call: TRBV7-9; clone_size: .; cdr3_aa: CASSRDRGNSPLHF; cdr3_nt: TGTGCCAGCAGCCGGGACAGGGGAAATTCACCCCTCCACTTT
j_call: TRBJ1-3; d_call: .; v_call: TRBV5-1; clone_size: once; cdr3_aa: CASSLEPVGNTIYF; cdr3_nt: TGCGCCAGCAGCTTGGAACCAGTGGGAAACACCATATATTTT
j_call: TRBJ2-5; d_call: TRBD2; v_call: TRBV5-1; clone_size: .; cdr3_aa: CASSQSLAGKETQYF; cdr3_nt: TGCGCCAGCAGTCAGAGCCTAGCGGGGAAAGAGACCCAGTACTTC